The next 8 T cell receptor beta chains were all read from a single sample in a study of post-analysis software for immune sequencing data. No antigen has been identified for these receptors. Findings and caveats of the study: Higher frequency in patients than in controls was seen for about five TRBV segments, with TRBV5-6, TRBV5-1 and TRBV20-1 among them.

Unique molecular identifiers featured in each of the TCR beta cDNA libraries. MiXCR, run by TCRdb on the PCR reads, gives a single entry per CDR3 protein. The repertoire has around 770,000 distinct CDR3 sequences, about half of them found once; the top ten carry 4% to 5%. The sequenced sample was blood. The origin of the receptors is a girl aged 10 to 17 with multiple sclerosis.

The V and J genes are TRBV7-9 and TRBJ2-7; 14 nucleotides align to TRBD2. V was pared by 4 bases and J by 4 bases, with 6 bases of the junction left unmatched. This CDR3 spans 16 amino acids. The germline CDR1 and CDR2 sequences are SEHNR and FQNEAQ (reference sequence). CDR3 loop: CASSSGTSGSGYEQYV. The CDR3 bases are TGTGCCAGCAGCTCTGGGACTAGCGGGAGCGGGTACGAGCAGTACGTC.

This sequence joins TRBV29-1 and TRBJ1-3; D ambiguous. The CDR3 loop spans 13 amino acids. V was clipped by 4 bases and J by 3 bases, with 10 bases between them. Germline V lookup: CDR1 SQVTM, CDR2 ANQGSEA. Here the CDR3 reads CSVAFTGGNTIYF. The CDR3 region has the DNA TGCAGCGTTGCTTTCACTGGTGGAAACACCATATATTTT.

This clonotype was seen a handful of times. The chain couples TRBV29-1 to TRBJ2-1; D is perhaps TRBD1 (6 bases). CDR1 and CDR2 from the germline V gene are SQVTM and ANQGSEA. The CDR3 has 16 amino acids. V was clipped by 1 base and J by 3 bases, with 16 bases between them. This CDR3 reads CSVEGGTGHLYNEQFF. CDR3 sequence (DNA): TGCAGCGTTGAAGGGGGGACGGGACACCTCTACAATGAGCAGTTCTTC.

The chain links TRBV28 to TRBJ2-4; D is unresolved. The J call is uncertain, as TRBJ2-5 better fits the DNA end. Germline CDR1 is MDHEN and CDR2 is SYDVKM. The CDR3 has 18 residues. CDR3 bases: TGTGCCAGCAGTAGTTTATCGGCAGGAGTCCCCTATGGGGAGACCCAGTACTTC. This codes for CASSSLSAGVPYGETQYF.

There are a few counts of this clonotype. The J gene is TRBJ2-1, the V gene TRBV20-1, with unresolved D. CDR3 length: 13 residues. Germline V gives CDR1 DFQATT, CDR2 SNEGSKA (reference sequence). Between the trimmed V and J ends, which lost 5 bases and 4 bases, there was a span of 12 bases. In nucleotides, the CDR3 is TGCAGTGCTTCCTCGCCCAATTACAATGAGCAGTTCTTC. Protein product: CSASSPNYNEQFF.

In its sample, this clonotype was seen a few times. The chain links TRBV29-1 to TRBJ2-1; 7 nucleotides align to TRBD2. Trimming removed 3 bases from V and 11 bases from J; junction bases left unmatched: 10. Germline loops: CDR1 SQVTM, CDR2 ANQGSEA. The CDR3 spans 13 residues. The CDR3 sequence: CSVDPGDYVQQFF. Written as DNA, the CDR3 is TGCAGCGTTGATCCGGGGGACTACGTTCAGCAGTTCTTC.

V usage is TRBV29-1 and J usage is TRBJ2-3, with 14 bases lining up with TRBD2. Germline lookup yields CDR1 SQVTM and CDR2 ANQGSEA. There are 19 residues in the CDR3. J lost 3 bases, V lost 6 bases, and 17 bases had no gene match. CDR3 in amino acids: CSVPPPGTSGRWSTDTQYF. The CDR3 nucleotides are TGCAGCGTCCCGCCCCCCGGGACTAGCGGGAGATGGTCTACAGATACGCAGTATTTT.

The J gene is TRBJ2-7, the V gene TRBV5-6, with 9 bases aligning to TRBD1. Germline values: CDR1 SGHDT, CDR2 YYEEEE. Trimming took 2 bases from V and 3 from J; bases not matched to a gene: 9. The CDR3 length is 16 residues. DNA for the CDR3: TGTGCCAGCAGCTTATGGATACAGGGGGCTAACTACGAGCAGTACTTC. This codes for CASSLWIQGANYEQYF.